These T cell receptor beta chains were read from a single sample in a study of T and B cells in COVID-19 patients. TCRdb re-derived calls from the multiplex PCR reads in MiXCR, one entry per CDR3 protein. The sample consists of some 940 distinct CDR3 sequences, around 28% of them appearing once. Sequenced: blood. These receptors were collected from a human donor with active COVID-19. The CDR3 runs from the conserved cysteine through the conserved F or W. The D gene is left open where the match is weak. The size entry is marked missing in some rows and otherwise reads once, few, many or a size class.

v_gene	d_gene	abundance	j_gene	CDR3nt	CDR3aa
TRBV5-6	NA	large	TRBJ2-3	TGTGCCAGCAGCCTCAAAGGGGTGGATACGCAGTATTTT	CASSLKGVDTQYF
TRBV27	NA	large	TRBJ2-2	TGTGCCAGCAGTTTGTTCGGGGAGCTGTTTTTT	CASSLFGELFF
TRBV12-3/TRBV12-4	NA	medium-sized	TRBJ1-2	TGTGCCAGCAGTGGGGGATCCTATGGCTACACCTTC	CASSGGSYGYTF
TRBV5-4	NA	NA	TRBJ2-1	TGTGCCAGCAGCCCGGAGGGGGCCTCCTACGAGCAGTTCTTC	CASSPEGASYEQFF
TRBV27	NA	medium-sized	TRBJ1-2	TGTGCCAGCAGTTCTGGGAACTATGGCTACACCTTC	CASSSGNYGYTF
TRBV27	TRBD2	NA	TRBJ2-5	TGTGCCAGCAGCTTAGTCGGGGGGGGTGGGACCCAGTACTTC	CASSLVGGGGTQYF
TRBV5-5	TRBD1	large	TRBJ1-1	TGTGCCAGCAGCTTTGGGACAGTGAGTGCTTTCTTT	CASSFGTVSAFF
TRBV29-1	NA	NA	TRBJ2-6	TGCAGCGTTGAAGCCGGGGCCAACGTCCTGACTTTC	CSVEAGANVLTF
TRBV6-2/TRBV6-3	NA	medium-sized	TRBJ1-1	TGTGCCAGCAGTTACGAGCCTTCTATACGAACTGAAGCTTTCTTT	CASSYEPSIRTEAFF
TRBV11-1	NA	NA	TRBJ2-2	TGTGCCAGCAGCCACCGGGACTTGCTACGATACTGGAACACCGGGGAGCTGTTTTTT	CASSHRDLLRYWNTGELFF
TRBV4-1	TRBD2	NA	TRBJ2-2	TGCGCCAGCAGCCAAGGCGGACTAGCGGGAGTTGGGACCGGGGAGCTGTTTTTT	CASSQGGLAGVGTGELFF
TRBV19	TRBD1	large	TRBJ2-1	TGTGCCAGTAAGGGGACAGTATCCCATGAGCAGTTCTTC	CASKGTVSHEQFF
TRBV18	NA	medium-sized	TRBJ1-1	TGTGCCAGCTCACCAGGGAGGAACACTGAAGCTTTCTTT	CASSPGRNTEAFF
TRBV19	NA	NA	TRBJ1-2	TGTGCCAGTAGTAGCTTGGAAGGAGTTTCCTATGGCTACACCTTC	CASSSLEGVSYGYTF
TRBV24-1	TRBD2	large	TRBJ2-7	TGTGCCACCAGTGACGGGACTAGCGGGTACGAGCAGTACTTC	CATSDGTSGYEQYF
TRBV20-1	TRBD2	NA	TRBJ2-1	TGCAGTGCGCCTCCCCTAGCGGGAGACTACAATGAGCAGTTCTTC	CSAPPLAGDYNEQFF
TRBV15	NA	large	TRBJ1-2	TGTGCCACCAGCAGGGAAGGTTTTGGCTACACCTTC	CATSREGFGYTF